Presented here are 9 T cell receptor beta chains from one specimen sequenced in a study of shared clonotypes between healthy human individuals. TCRdb keeps only in-frame clones here, not all; method: immunoSEQ multiplex PCR. The sample records some 2,000,000 clones, roughly 96% being singletons. Sequencing used naive CD4+ T cells sorted from blood. Subset defined: CD45RA+ positively selected. Receptor source: a man aged 18 to 29 in good health.

This chain uses TRBV19 with TRBJ2-3; TRBD1 matches 12 bases. The CDR3 has 14 amino acids. V was clipped by 10 bases and J by 1 base; unmatched bases: 3. Germline V lookup: CDR1 LNHDA, CDR2 SQIVND (reference sequence). For the CDR3, the DNA is TGTGCCACCCGGGACAGGGGGCGCACAGATACGCAGTATTTT. Translated: CATRDRGRTDTQYF.

The V and J genes are TRBV9 and TRBJ1-4; D remains ambiguous. Trimming removed 2 bases at V and 2 bases at J, with 7 bases between. The CDR3 is 14 amino acids. CDR1 and CDR2 from the germline V gene are SGDLS and YYNGEE. As DNA, the CDR3 is TGTGCCAGCAGCGTGGGTAGGACTAATGAAAAACTGTTTTTT. This sequence encodes CASSVGRTNEKLFF.

The CDR3 loop reads CASNLGQNQETQYF. CDR3 bases: TGTGCCAGCAACCTAGGACAGAACCAAGAGACCCAGTACTTC. The chain joins TRBV9 to TRBJ2-5; D is perhaps TRBD1 (6 bases). This CDR3 region has 14 residues. Germline assignment: CDR1 SGDLS and CDR2 YYNGEE. V lost 6 bases and J 0 bases, leaving 12 bases between the germline ends.

To note about this clone: It may be a read error: a sequence one base away is much more abundant. The V gene is TRBV29-1, the J gene TRBJ1-2; D unresolved. The CDR3 has 12 amino acids. Germline CDR1 is SQVTM and CDR2 is ANQGSEA. Here the CDR3 reads CGVGAALSGYTF. CDR3 DNA sequence: TGCGGCGTTGGAGCCGCCCTTAGCGGCTACACCTTC.

The V gene is TRBV29-1, the J gene TRBJ2-7, with TRBD1 matching 7 bases. V lost 7 bases to trimming and J lost 3 bases; unmatched junction nucleotides: 12. Germline V CDR1 and CDR2: SQVTM, ANQGSEA. The CDR3 loop spans 14 amino acids. DNA for the CDR3: TGCAGCGCGCGCGCACCGGGACAGAGCTACGAGCAGTACTTC. This encodes CSARAPGQSYEQYF.

V gene TRBV27 combines with J gene TRBJ2-7; no clear D. CDR3 length equals 13 residues. Germline loops: CDR1 MNHEY, CDR2 SMNVEV (reference sequence). Trimming removed 7 bases from V and 0 bases from J, with 10 bases in between. CDR3 in DNA: TGTGCCAGCAAAGGCGAGACCTCCTACGAGCAGTACTTC. Amino acid sequence: CASKGETSYEQYF.

The chain uses TRBV5-6 and TRBJ1-2; D possibly corresponds to TRBD1 (6 bases). CDR1 SGHDT and CDR2 YYEEEE come from the germline V gene. V lost 6 bases and J 4 bases, leaving 19 bases between the germline ends. The CDR3 spans 15 residues. This chain's CDR3 is CASTPLGATSYGYTF. The DNA for the CDR3 is TGTGCCAGCACCCCCTTGGGGGCCACGAGCTATGGCTACACCTTC.

V is TRBV19 and J is TRBJ2-7; TRBD2 matches 8 bases. Germline-derived CDR1 and CDR2 are LNHDA and SQIVND (reference sequence). The V segment lost 5 bases and the J segment 6 bases; nucleotides outside the gene matches: 6. This CDR3 is built from 13 residues. The DNA for the CDR3 is TGTGCCAGTAGTGCAGCGGGAGAACCCGAGCAGTACTTC. It codes for CASSAAGEPEQYF.

V gene TRBV2 combines with J gene TRBJ2-6; D ambiguous. This CDR3 has 18 amino acids. Germline CDR1 SNHLY, CDR2 FYNNEI. Trimming removed 6 bases at V and 1 base at J, with 19 bases between. CDR3 region: CASSREGPRPSGANVLTF. DNA of the CDR3: TGTGCCAGCAGCAGAGAAGGCCCCCGCCCATCTGGGGCCAACGTCCTGACTTTC.